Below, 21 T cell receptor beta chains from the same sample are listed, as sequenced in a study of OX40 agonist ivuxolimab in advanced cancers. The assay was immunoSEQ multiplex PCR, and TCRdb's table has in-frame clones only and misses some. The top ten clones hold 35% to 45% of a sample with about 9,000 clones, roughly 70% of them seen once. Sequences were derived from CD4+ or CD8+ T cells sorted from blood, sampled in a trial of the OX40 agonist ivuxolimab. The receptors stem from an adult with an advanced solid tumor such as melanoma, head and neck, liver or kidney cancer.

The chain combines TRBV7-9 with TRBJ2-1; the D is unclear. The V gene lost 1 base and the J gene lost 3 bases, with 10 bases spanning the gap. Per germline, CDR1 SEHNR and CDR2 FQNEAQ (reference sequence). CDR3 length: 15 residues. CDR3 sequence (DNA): TGTGCCAGCAGCTTAGGTTGGGCTGACTACAATGAGCAGTTCTTC. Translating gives CASSLGWADYNEQFF.

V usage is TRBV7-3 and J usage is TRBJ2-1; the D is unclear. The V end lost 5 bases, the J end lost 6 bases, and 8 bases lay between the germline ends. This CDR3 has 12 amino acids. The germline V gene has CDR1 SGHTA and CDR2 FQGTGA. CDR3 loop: CASSNDINEQFF. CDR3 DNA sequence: TGTGCCAGCAGCAATGATATCAATGAGCAGTTCTTC.

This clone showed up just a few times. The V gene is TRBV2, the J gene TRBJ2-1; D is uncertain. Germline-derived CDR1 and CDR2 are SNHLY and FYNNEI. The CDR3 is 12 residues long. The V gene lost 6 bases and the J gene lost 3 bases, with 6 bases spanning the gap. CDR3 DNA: TGTGCCAGCAGGCGGAGCTACAATGAGCAGTTCTTC. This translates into CASRRSYNEQFF.

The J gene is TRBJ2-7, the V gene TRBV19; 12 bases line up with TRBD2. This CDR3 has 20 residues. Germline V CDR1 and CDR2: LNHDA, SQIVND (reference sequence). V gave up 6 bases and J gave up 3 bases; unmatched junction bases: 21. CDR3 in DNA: TGTGCCAGTAGAGGGGGGTTGGATCCGACTAGCGGGAGTCAAGGCTACGAGCAGTACTTC. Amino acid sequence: CASRGGLDPTSGSQGYEQYF.

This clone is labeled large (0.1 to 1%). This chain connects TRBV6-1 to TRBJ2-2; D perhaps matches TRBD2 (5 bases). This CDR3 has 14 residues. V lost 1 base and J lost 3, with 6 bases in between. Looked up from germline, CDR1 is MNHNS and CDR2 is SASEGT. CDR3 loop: CASSEGGDTGELFF. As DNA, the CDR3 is TGTGCCAGCAGTGAAGGGGGAGACACCGGGGAGCTGTTTTTT.

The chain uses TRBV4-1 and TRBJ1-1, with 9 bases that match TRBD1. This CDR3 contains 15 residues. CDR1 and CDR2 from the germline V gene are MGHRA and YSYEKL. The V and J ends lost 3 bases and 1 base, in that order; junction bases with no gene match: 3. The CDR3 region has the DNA TGCGCCAGCAGCCATAGACAGGGGGGGAACACTGAAGCTTTCTTT. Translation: CASSHRQGGNTEAFF.

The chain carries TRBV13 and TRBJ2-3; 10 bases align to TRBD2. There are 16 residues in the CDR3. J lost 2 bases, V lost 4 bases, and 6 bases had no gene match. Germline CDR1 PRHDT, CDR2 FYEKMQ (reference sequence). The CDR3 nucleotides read TGTGCCAGCAGCTCCTTGCTAGCGGGGGTCACAGATACGCAGTATTTT. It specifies CASSSLLAGVTDTQYF.

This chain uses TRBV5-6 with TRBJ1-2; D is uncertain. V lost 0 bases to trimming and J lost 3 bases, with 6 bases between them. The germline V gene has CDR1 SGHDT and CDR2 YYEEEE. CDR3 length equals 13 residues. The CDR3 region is CASSLVQHYGYTF. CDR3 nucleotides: TGTGCCAGCAGCTTGGTCCAGCACTATGGCTACACCTTC.

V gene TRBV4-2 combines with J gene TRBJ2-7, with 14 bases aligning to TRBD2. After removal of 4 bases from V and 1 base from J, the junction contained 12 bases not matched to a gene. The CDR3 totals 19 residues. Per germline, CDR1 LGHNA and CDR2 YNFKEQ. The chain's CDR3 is CASSPPGTSGSLSSYEQYF. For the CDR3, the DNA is TGTGCCAGCAGCCCCCCGGGGACTAGCGGGAGTTTGTCTTCCTACGAGCAGTACTTC.

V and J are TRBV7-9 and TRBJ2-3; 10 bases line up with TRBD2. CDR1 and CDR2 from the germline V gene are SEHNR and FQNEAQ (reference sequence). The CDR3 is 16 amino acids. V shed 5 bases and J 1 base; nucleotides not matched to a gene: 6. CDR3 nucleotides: TGTGCCAGCAGCCAAGATCTAGCGGGAGGCACAGATACGCAGTATTTT. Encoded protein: CASSQDLAGGTDTQYF.

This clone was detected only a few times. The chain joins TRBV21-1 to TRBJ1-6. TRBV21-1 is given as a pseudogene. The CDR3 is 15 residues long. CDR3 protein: CASSKSRREGSPLHF. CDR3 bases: TGTGCCAGCAGCAAAAGTAGGAGGGAGGGTTCACCCCTCCACTTT.

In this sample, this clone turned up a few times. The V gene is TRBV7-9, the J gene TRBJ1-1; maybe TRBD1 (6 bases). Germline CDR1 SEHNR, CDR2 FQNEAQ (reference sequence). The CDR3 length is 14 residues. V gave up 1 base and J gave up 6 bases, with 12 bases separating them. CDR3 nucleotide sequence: TGTGCCAGCAGCTTAGAGGGACAATTCGCTGAAGCTTTCTTT. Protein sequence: CASSLEGQFAEAFF.

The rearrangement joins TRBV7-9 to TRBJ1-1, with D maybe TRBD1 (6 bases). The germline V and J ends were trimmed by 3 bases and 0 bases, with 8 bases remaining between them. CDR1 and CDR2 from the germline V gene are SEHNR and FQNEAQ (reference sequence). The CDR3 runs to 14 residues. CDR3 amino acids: CASSLGQLNTEAFF. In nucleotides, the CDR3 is TGTGCCAGCAGCTTGGGACAACTGAACACTGAAGCTTTCTTT.

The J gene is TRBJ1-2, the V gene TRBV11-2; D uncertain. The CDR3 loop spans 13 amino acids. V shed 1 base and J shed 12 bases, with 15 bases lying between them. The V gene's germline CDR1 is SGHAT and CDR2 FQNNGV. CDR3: CASSLAQGRRNTF. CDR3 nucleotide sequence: TGTGCCAGCAGCTTAGCCCAAGGCAGGAGAAACACCTTC. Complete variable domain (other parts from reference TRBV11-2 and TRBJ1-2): EAGVAQSPRYKIIEKRQSVAFWCNPISGHATLYWYQQILGQGPKLLIQFQNNGVVDDSQLPKDRFSAERLKGVDSTLKIQPAKLEDSAVYLCASSLAQGRRNTFGSGTRLTVV.

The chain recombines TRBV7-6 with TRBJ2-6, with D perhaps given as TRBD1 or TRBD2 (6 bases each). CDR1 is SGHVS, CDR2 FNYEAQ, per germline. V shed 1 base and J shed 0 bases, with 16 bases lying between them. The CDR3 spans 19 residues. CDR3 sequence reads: CASSLVGQGRFSGANVLTF. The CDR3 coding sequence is TGTGCCAGCAGCTTAGTGGGCCAGGGGAGGTTCTCTGGGGCCAACGTCCTGACTTTC.

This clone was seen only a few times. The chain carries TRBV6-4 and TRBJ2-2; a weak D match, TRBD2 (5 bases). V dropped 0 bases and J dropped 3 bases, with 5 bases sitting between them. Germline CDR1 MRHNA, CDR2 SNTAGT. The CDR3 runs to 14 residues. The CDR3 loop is CASSDSSDTGELFF. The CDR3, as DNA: TGTGCCAGCAGTGACTCTAGCGACACCGGGGAGCTGTTTTTT.

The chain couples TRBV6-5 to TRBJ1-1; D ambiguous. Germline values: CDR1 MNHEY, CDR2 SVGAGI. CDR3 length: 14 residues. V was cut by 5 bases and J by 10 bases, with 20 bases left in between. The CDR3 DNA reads TGTGCCAGCAGTGAGGGCTGGGTCGGTAGTGGAGCTTTCTTT. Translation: CASSEGWVGSGAFF.

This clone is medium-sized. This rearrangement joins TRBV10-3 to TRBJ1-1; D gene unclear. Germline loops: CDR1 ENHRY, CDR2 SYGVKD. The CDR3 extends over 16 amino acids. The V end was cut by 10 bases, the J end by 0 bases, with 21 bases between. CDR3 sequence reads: CATRSRAPLMNTEAFF. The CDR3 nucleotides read TGTGCCACCCGGAGCCGGGCACCATTGATGAACACTGAAGCTTTCTTT.

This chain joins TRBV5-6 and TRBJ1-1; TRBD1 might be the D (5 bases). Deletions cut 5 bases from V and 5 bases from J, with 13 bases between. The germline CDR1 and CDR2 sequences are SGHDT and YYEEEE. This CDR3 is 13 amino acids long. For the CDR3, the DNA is TGTGCCAGCAGGGACTCCTGGGGGACTGAAGCTTTCTTT. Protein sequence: CASRDSWGTEAFF.

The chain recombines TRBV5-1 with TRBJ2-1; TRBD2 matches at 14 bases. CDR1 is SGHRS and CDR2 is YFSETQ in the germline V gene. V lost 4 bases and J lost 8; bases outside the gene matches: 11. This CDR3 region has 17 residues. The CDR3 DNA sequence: TGCGCCAGCAGCGGGGTACCGGGACTAGCGGGAGTTGATGAGCAGTTCTTC. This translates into CASSGVPGLAGVDEQFF. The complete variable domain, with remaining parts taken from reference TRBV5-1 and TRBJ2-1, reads KAGVTQTPRYLIKTRGQQVTLSCSPISGHRSVSWYQQTPGQGLQFLFEYFSETQRNKGNFPGRFSGRQFSNSRSEMNVSTLELGDSALYLCASSGVPGLAGVDEQFFGPGTRLTVL.

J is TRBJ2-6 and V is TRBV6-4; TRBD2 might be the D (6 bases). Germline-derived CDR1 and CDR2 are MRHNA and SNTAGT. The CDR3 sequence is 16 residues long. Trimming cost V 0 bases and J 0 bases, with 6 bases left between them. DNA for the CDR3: TGTGCCAGCAGTGACTCTAGCGGCTCTGGGGCCAACGTCCTGACTTTC. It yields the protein CASSDSSGSGANVLTF.